Detailed here is one T cell receptor (beta chain). Its antigen specificity is not known. One base away there is no much larger clone; base qualities are not given. The CDR3 regions of human TCRbeta chains were subjected to immunosequencing. The authors processed their data as follows. TCRs in the repertoires were compared against a reference library of SARS-CoV-2-specific TCRs that had been generated with the MIRA antigen-specificity platform. Breadth was defined as the fraction of unique TCRs that were SARS-CoV-2-associated, and depth was defined as the fraction of total T cells that were SARS-CoV-2-associated. Each spike-specific TCR was assigned to its reactive spike region and to a CD4 or CD8 class using the MIRA data. Log10-transformed breadth and depth values were compared by one-way ANOVA with Sidak's multiple comparisons tests. Here the immuneACCESS table is served through TCRdb, limited to in-frame sequences with V and J called. Missing clones are a known gap in these copies; in checked studies unresolved V genes cover under half, and the rest lacks a known reason. The DNA gave D and trimming, while V, J and clone size come from that table. Present in this sample are fewer than 200,000 clones, around 89% of which were seen just once. The ten largest clones represent roughly 26% of the sample.

For CDR1 and CDR2, the germline V gene (reference sequence) lists LNHDA and SQIVND. The CDR3 contains 16 residues, cysteine and phenylalanine counted. Kept here is only the CDR3 DNA, which spans 48 bases and is read in frame from base 1. Trimming accounts for 5 bases at V and 5 bases at J, while the number of junction bases matched to no gene is 9. The time point tag for this specimen amounts to: about 28 days (+/-7) after the second vaccine dose. Because spike-specific TCR depth and breadth did not differ between the two schedules, AZD1222 recipients who got a second dose at roughly 4 weeks were pooled with those who got a second dose at roughly 12 weeks. Samples from vaccinated people were obtained from the UK trials COV001 and COV002, which included a single-blind randomized controlled phase 2/3 trial of AZD1222 (ChAdOx1 nCoV-19) in healthy adults. For TCRbeta chain sequencing, PBMC samples were collected from trial participants at day 0 and at day 28 after the second dose.

The sample is drawn from a study of T cell responses to AZD1222 COVID-19 vaccine (dated by TCRdb to the early 2020s). Describing the broader study: A total of 233 trial participants underwent TCR sequencing, of whom about 210 had received two doses of AZD1222 and about 25 had received two doses of the MenACWY control vaccine. Enrollment into the trials was organized by age into subgroups of 18-55, 56-69 and 70-plus years, and those subgroups contained roughly 160, 29 and 62 TCR-sequenced participants, respectively. The paper as a whole reports these results and caveats: No day 14 peak-response samples were available, so repertoires were characterized only after the peak T cell response. Epitopes outside the regions mutated in the B.1.351 and B.1.1.7 variants were reportedly recognized by nearly half of the unique spike-specific TCRs. In the small 56-69-year group, the increase in depth fell short of significance, most likely because of low power. Spike-specific TCR breadth and depth rose significantly after two AZD1222 doses compared with day 0 and with MenACWY recipients. The vaccine-associated CD4 TCRs covered the entire spike protein, and the dominant responses fell in regions 160-218 and 743-854. Participants were mostly white British and included more females than males, and it was suggested by the authors that clonal diversity may have been underestimated. Only a handful of AZD1222 recipients were SARS-CoV-2 seropositive at baseline, limiting conclusions about previously exposed vaccinees.

This material consisted of peripheral blood, taken 28 days after the second AZD1222 dose. The TCR comes from an adult who received the AZD1222 COVID-19 vaccine. The rearrangement combines TRBV19 with TRBJ2-7, and TRBD2 matches 13 of the central bases. The CDR3 in this case is CASSVRLAGGFNEQYF. The base sequence is TGTGCCAGTAGTGTCCGACTAGCGGGAGGCTTCAACGAGCAGTACTTC.